These 18 T cell receptor beta chains share one sample of origin, sequenced in a study of OX40 agonist ivuxolimab in advanced cancers. Sequencing was performed with immunoSEQ multiplex PCR; in TCRdb, only in-frame clones are kept and a portion is missing. The table lists around 26,000 clones, 79% of them singletons, with roughly 13% in the top ten. The starting material was CD4+ or CD8+ T cells sorted from blood, obtained in a trial of the OX40 agonist ivuxolimab. All receptors derive from an adult with an advanced solid tumor such as melanoma, head and neck, liver or kidney cancer.

This rearrangement joins TRBV5-1 to TRBJ1-1; D is possibly TRBD1 (5 bases). CDR3 length equals 15 residues. The V gene's germline CDR1 is SGHRS and CDR2 YFSETQ. V was clipped by 0 bases and J by 0 bases, with 9 bases between them. CDR3 in amino acids: CASSLGGTMNTEAFF. CDR3 bases: TGCGCCAGCAGCTTGGGGGGGACTATGAACACTGAAGCTTTCTTT.

This chain connects TRBV28 to TRBJ1-5; no clear D gene. The CDR3 has 11 amino acids. V was shortened by 4 bases and J by 6 bases, with 4 bases between the two germline ends. Germline V lookup: CDR1 MDHEN, CDR2 SYDVKM. CDR3 amino acids: CASSSGQPQHF. CDR3 in DNA: TGTGCCAGCAGTTCAGGTCAGCCCCAGCATTTT.

This chain connects TRBV2 to TRBJ2-3, with D possibly TRBD1 on 5 matching bases. V was pared by 4 bases and J by 0 bases, with 11 bases between. The CDR3 is 15 residues long. Germline-derived CDR1 and CDR2 are SNHLY and FYNNEI. The CDR3 loop is CASSAQGTSTDTQYF. DNA for the CDR3: TGTGCCAGCAGTGCCCAGGGCACCAGCACAGATACGCAGTATTTT. The full variable domain, in which reference TRBV2 and TRBJ2-3 provide the parts outside the CDR3, is EPEVTQTPSHQVTQMGQEVILRCVPISNHLYFYWYRQILGQKVEFLVSFYNNEISEKSEIFDDQFSVERPDGSNFTLKIRSTKLEDSAMYFCASSAQGTSTDTQYFGPGTRLTVL.

CDR3 protein: CASSLRDRAHEQYF. DNA of the CDR3: TGTGCCAGCAGCCTCCGGGACAGGGCCCACGAGCAGTACTTC. The chain links TRBV27 to TRBJ2-7; TRBD1 aligns across 9 bases. Trimming cost V 6 bases and J 5 bases; bases outside gene matches: 8. The CDR3 runs 14 residues. Germline CDR1 MNHEY, CDR2 SMNVEV (reference sequence).

The CDR3 is CASSQVPYYEQYF. The CDR3, as DNA: TGCGCCAGCAGCCAAGTCCCTTACTACGAGCAGTACTTC. This chain connects TRBV4-1 to TRBJ2-7; D remains ambiguous. V gave up 1 base and J gave up 3 bases, with 7 bases separating them. The CDR3 is made up of 13 amino acids. The germline V gene encodes CDR1 MGHRA and CDR2 YSYEKL.

J is TRBJ1-2 and V is TRBV7-3, with unresolved D. V lost 0 bases and J lost 2, with 7 bases in between. In germline, CDR1 is SGHTA, CDR2 FQGTGA. There are 14 residues in the CDR3. In DNA, the CDR3 is TGTGCCAGCAGCTTAACGGCATGGAACTATGGCTACACCTTC. It specifies CASSLTAWNYGYTF.

The rearrangement uses TRBV5-1 and TRBJ1-1, with TRBD1 matching 10 bases. The V segment lost 6 bases and the J segment 5 bases; nucleotides outside the gene matches: 7. Per germline, CDR1 SGHRS and CDR2 YFSETQ. CDR3 length equals 14 residues. The CDR3 DNA reads as TGCGCCAGCACAGGACAGGGGGAGGAAACTGAAGCTTTCTTT. Its protein product is CASTGQGEETEAFF.

This clone has just a few counts. The chain couples TRBV7-9 to TRBJ1-2; 7 nucleotides agree with TRBD1. With V trimmed by 1 base and J by 8 bases, 7 bases remained unmatched. The V gene's germline CDR1 is SEHNR and CDR2 FQNEAQ (reference sequence). The CDR3 is 14 amino acids. The CDR3 DNA is TGTGCCAGCAGCTTAGTCCGGGACAGTCAGGGCTACACCTTC. Protein sequence: CASSLVRDSQGYTF.

The rearrangement joins TRBV9 to TRBJ1-1; D is ambiguous. Germline V gene data show CDR1 as SGDLS and CDR2 as YYNGEE. V was shortened by 0 bases and J by 2 bases, with 8 bases between the two germline ends. The CDR3 runs to 14 residues. The CDR3 region has the DNA TGTGCCAGCAGCGTAGAACCAGCTAACACTGAAGCTTTCTTT. Its translation is CASSVEPANTEAFF.

This clone has a single count. J is TRBJ1-2 and V is TRBV30; TRBD1 matches at 7 bases. CDR1 GTSNPN and CDR2 SVGIG come from the germline V gene (reference sequence). Germline trimming cut 4 bases from V and 4 bases from J; bases unmatched to any gene: 15. This CDR3 spans 16 amino acids. The CDR3 spells CAWMAGVGGWGYGYTF. In nucleotides, the CDR3 is TGTGCCTGGATGGCCGGGGTAGGGGGCTGGGGCTATGGCTACACCTTC.

This clone was detected only a few times. J is TRBJ2-7 and V is TRBV6-5; the match to TRBD1 covers 7 bases. Trimming removed 0 bases from V and 2 bases from J; junction bases left unmatched: 4. The CDR3 extends over 15 amino acids. Germline lookup yields CDR1 MNHEY and CDR2 SVGAGI. The CDR3 spells CASSYSWTGTYEQYF. The CDR3, as DNA: TGTGCCAGCAGTTACTCCTGGACAGGTACCTACGAGCAGTACTTC.

The rearrangement joins TRBV11-2 to TRBJ1-1, with a weak D call TRBD1 (6 bases). The V end was cut by 5 bases, the J end by 1 base, with 8 bases between. CDR3 length equals 13 residues. CDR1 and CDR2 from the germline V gene are SGHAT and FQNNGV. In DNA form, the CDR3 reads TGTGCCAGCAGCCTGACAGGGAACACTGAAGCTTTCTTT. Protein: CASSLTGNTEAFF.

This chain connects TRBV5-6 to TRBJ2-7, with D perhaps matching TRBD2 (6 bases). Germline V gene sequence: CDR1 SGHDT, CDR2 YYEEEE. The CDR3 runs 11 residues. Trimming removed 4 bases at V and 6 bases at J, with 8 bases between. In DNA, the CDR3 is TGTGCCAGCAGCCCCGGGGGCGAGCAGTACTTC. Protein sequence: CASSPGGEQYF.

The chain recombines TRBV28 with TRBJ1-1; tentative D call: TRBD1 (6 bases). The germline CDR1 and CDR2 sequences are MDHEN and SYDVKM. This CDR3 is 18 amino acids long. Trimming cost V 0 bases and J 4 bases, with 21 bases left between them. The CDR3 DNA follows: TGTGCCAGCAGTTTATGGGGGGGGACAACCGAATCGGGCACTGAAGCTTTCTTT. Encoded protein: CASSLWGGTTESGTEAFF.

The V gene is TRBV6-5, the J gene TRBJ2-2, with a possible D match to TRBD1 (5 bases). V lost 0 bases, J lost 7 bases, and 9 bases lay in between. Germline values: CDR1 MNHEY, CDR2 SVGAGI. The CDR3 has 14 residues. The CDR3 sequence is CASSYSPGFGELFF. CDR3 DNA sequence: TGTGCCAGCAGTTACTCCCCAGGGTTCGGGGAGCTGTTTTTT.

This clone was seen a few times. The chain combines TRBV28 with TRBJ2-3, with a weak D call TRBD1 (5 bases). The length of the CDR3 is 16 residues. Trimming removed 4 bases from V and 2 bases from J, with 16 bases in between. Germline V lookup: CDR1 MDHEN, CDR2 SYDVKM. CDR3 nucleotide sequence: TGTGCCAGCAGTTCAGTAGGGAAAGGGGACACAGATACGCAGTATTTT. Translating it yields CASSSVGKGDTDTQYF.

The rearrangement uses TRBV18 and TRBJ2-7; 9 nucleotides match TRBD1. Germline CDR1 KGHSH, CDR2 LQKENI. The V and J ends lost 5 bases and 3 bases, in that order; junction bases with no gene match: 17. This CDR3 contains 18 residues. CDR3 loop: CASSSSLDIRDRVYEQYF. CDR3 DNA: TGTGCCAGCTCATCAAGCCTCGATATCCGGGACAGGGTCTACGAGCAGTACTTC.

The chain recombines TRBV10-3 with TRBJ2-7; D is perhaps TRBD2 (5 bases). This CDR3 is 12 amino acids long. V lost 6 bases and J 0 bases, leaving 6 bases between the germline ends. CDR1 and CDR2 from the germline V gene are ENHRY and SYGVKD. CDR3 loop: CAIRGSSYEQYF. The CDR3 coding sequence is TGTGCCATCAGGGGGAGCTCCTACGAGCAGTACTTC.